A single sample is the source of the 20 T cell receptor beta chains below, sequenced in a study of OX40 agonist ivuxolimab in advanced cancers. TCRdb's copy holds only in-frame clones and misses some; the assay was immunoSEQ multiplex PCR. The table includes some 70,000 clones, around 86% detected once. Sequences were derived from CD4+ or CD8+ T cells sorted from blood, sampled in a trial of the OX40 agonist ivuxolimab. Receptors originate from an adult with an advanced solid tumor such as melanoma, head and neck, liver or kidney cancer.

This clone was seen just once. The rearrangement uses TRBV28 and TRBJ1-1, with D unresolved. The germline V gene has CDR1 MDHEN and CDR2 SYDVKM. Trimming pared 10 bases from V and 1 base from J, leaving 10 bases between. This CDR3 spans 12 amino acids. CDR3 protein: CATFPANTEAFF. The CDR3 region has the DNA TGTGCCACCTTTCCAGCGAACACTGAAGCTTTCTTT.

The chain joins TRBV28 to TRBJ1-5; 9 nucleotides agree with TRBD1. V lost 3 bases, J lost 3 bases, and 9 bases stayed unmatched. This CDR3 contains 17 residues. The germline CDR1 and CDR2 sequences are MDHEN and SYDVKM. The DNA of the CDR3 is TGTGCCAGCAGTTTGGAAGGGCACAGGGGGCCCAATCAGCCCCAGCATTTT. The encoded protein is CASSLEGHRGPNQPQHF.

The rearrangement joins TRBV19 to TRBJ1-5; 7 bases are a match to TRBD1. The CDR3 loop spans 15 amino acids. Looked up from germline, CDR1 is LNHDA and CDR2 is SQIVND (reference sequence). V was pared by 5 bases and J by 7 bases, with 11 bases of the junction left unmatched. This CDR3 is CASSLRQGNGQPQHF. In DNA form, the CDR3 reads TGTGCCAGTAGTCTCCGACAGGGTAATGGGCAGCCCCAGCATTTT.

In regard to this clone: One end of the junction fails to match germline, which may point to a read error. The chain links TRBV6-1 to TRBJ1-2; a possible D gene is TRBD1 (5 bases). Per germline, CDR1 MNHNS and CDR2 SASEGT. This CDR3 spans 14 amino acids. The CDR3 here is CASSESRQRLSSGF. The DNA for the CDR3 is TGTGCCAGCAGTGAAAGTCGACAGAGGCTCTCGTCTGGCTTC.

The chain combines TRBV7-2 with TRBJ2-5, with 7 bases identical to TRBD2. Germline CDR1 reads SGHTA; CDR2 reads FQGNSA. This CDR3 contains 14 residues. Trimming cost V 3 bases and J 5 bases; bases outside gene matches: 6. The CDR3 region is CASSFRRERETQYF. As DNA, the CDR3 is TGTGCCAGCAGCTTCCGGCGGGAGCGGGAGACCCAGTACTTC.

J is TRBJ2-3 and V is TRBV5-1; the D is unclear. Germline V gives CDR1 SGHRS, CDR2 YFSETQ. V dropped 0 bases and J dropped 4 bases, with 9 bases sitting between them. The length of the CDR3 is 14 residues. The CDR3 loop is CASSLVRLADTQYF. CDR3 nucleotide sequence: TGCGCCAGCAGCTTGGTTCGTCTGGCAGATACGCAGTATTTT.

V gene TRBV27 combines with J gene TRBJ2-5; 7 bases line up with TRBD2. The CDR3 spans 14 residues. CDR1 and CDR2 (germline): MNHEY, SMNVEV (reference sequence). The J segment lost 5 bases and the V segment lost 6 bases, leaving 9 bases of the junction unmatched. This CDR3 reads CASRNDKGGETQYF. As DNA, the CDR3 is TGTGCCAGCAGGAACGACAAGGGAGGGGAGACCCAGTACTTC.

The chain has TRBV30 and TRBJ1-3; tentatively, D is TRBD1 (6 bases). V was trimmed by 5 bases and J by 4 bases, leaving 18 bases between them. The CDR3 sequence is 15 residues long. Germline CDR1 GTSNPN, CDR2 SVGIG (reference sequence). CDR3 DNA sequence: TGTGCCTGGGACCGGGGGGCTAATGTGGGAAACACCATATATTTT. The encoded protein is CAWDRGANVGNTIYF.

This chain uses TRBV2 with TRBJ2-6; D is perhaps TRBD2 (5 bases). This CDR3 is 15 amino acids long. Trimming took off 3 bases at V and 2 bases at J, with 8 bases between the two ends. Looked up from germline, CDR1 is SNHLY and CDR2 is FYNNEI. This CDR3 is CASSDGVAGANVLTF. The CDR3, as DNA: TGTGCCAGCAGTGACGGGGTAGCTGGGGCCAACGTCCTGACTTTC.

Relative to its sample, this clone is medium-sized. The chain is built from TRBV6-1 and TRBJ2-2; TRBD2 matches at 12 bases. The trim removed 8 bases at V and 7 bases at J, leaving 8 bases unmatched. Per germline, CDR1 MNHNS and CDR2 SASEGT. The CDR3 has 15 amino acids. CDR3 DNA sequence: TGTGCCAGCCAAGGGACTAGCGGGTTTGGCGGGGAGCTGTTTTTT. Its translation: CASQGTSGFGGELFF.

This clone was recorded a few times. This sequence joins TRBV5-4 and TRBJ1-1; TRBD1 aligns across 9 bases. The CDR3 sequence is 14 residues long. Germline V lookup: CDR1 SGHNT, CDR2 YYREEE (reference sequence). With V trimmed by 2 bases and J by 5 bases, 4 bases remained unmatched. The CDR3 DNA follows: TGTGCCAGCAGCTTCGGACAGGGGAGGACTGAAGCTTTCTTT. This codes for CASSFGQGRTEAFF.

This chain connects TRBV27 to TRBJ1-1, with D possibly TRBD1 on 6 matching bases. CDR1 and CDR2 from the germline V gene are MNHEY and SMNVEV (reference sequence). V lost 2 bases, J lost 0 bases, and 10 bases lay in between. The CDR3 covers 15 residues. The CDR3 reads CASSLTRDMNTEAFF. The CDR3 region has the DNA TGTGCCAGCAGTTTAACCCGGGACATGAACACTGAAGCTTTCTTT.

V gene TRBV7-6 combines with J gene TRBJ2-7; possible D gene TRBD1, 6 bases. This CDR3 contains 15 residues. Germline V gene data show CDR1 as SGHVS and CDR2 as FNYEAQ. Between the trimmed V and J ends, which lost 1 base and 2 bases, there was a span of 12 bases. Here the CDR3 DNA reads TGTGCCAGCAGCTTAGGGGACACCCATACCTACGAGCAGTACTTC. This translates into CASSLGDTHTYEQYF.

The CDR3 DNA reads TGCGCCAGCAGCTTGTCCGGGACAGGGCATGGCTACACCTTC. Its translation is CASSLSGTGHGYTF. This sequence joins TRBV5-1 and TRBJ1-2; 9 bases match TRBD1. CDR1 is SGHRS, CDR2 YFSETQ, per germline. Trimming took 1 base from V and 6 from J; bases not matched to a gene: 4. The CDR3 sequence is 14 residues long.

In its sample, this clone was seen once. The genes are TRBV15 and TRBJ1-4; the D gene is possibly TRBD1 (5 bases). CDR3 length: 17 residues. CDR1 is LNHNV and CDR2 is YYDKDF in the germline V gene (reference sequence). Trimming stripped 1 base from V and 0 bases from J, with 12 bases between. CDR3 sequence (DNA): TGTGCCACCAGCAGAGTTGTGGGGGTTGCAACTAATGAAAAACTGTTTTTT. Amino acids: CATSRVVGVATNEKLFF. Combining the CDR3 with reference TRBV15 and TRBJ1-4 gives the whole variable domain DAMVIQNPRYQVTQFGKPVTLSCSQTLNHNVMYWYQQKSSQAPKLLFHYYDKDFNNEADTPDNFQSRRPNTSFCFLDIRSPGLGDTAMYLCATSRVVGVATNEKLFFGSGTQLSVL.

This clone was picked up one time. CDR3 coding DNA: TGTGCCATCAGTGAGCTCGGAGATACGGCTGGAAACACCATATATTTT. Its translation: CAISELGDTAGNTIYF. This chain links TRBV10-3 with TRBJ1-3; D is ambiguous. Germline loops: CDR1 ENHRY, CDR2 SYGVKD. The CDR3 covers 16 residues. Trimming cost V 2 bases and J 2 bases, with 13 bases left between them.

The chain couples TRBV4-1 to TRBJ2-7; D is ambiguous. The germline V and J ends were trimmed by 1 base and 7 bases, with 20 bases remaining between them. There are 16 residues in the CDR3. Germline V lookup: CDR1 MGHRA, CDR2 YSYEKL. The CDR3 DNA is TGCGCCAGCAGCCAAGTCCCCGTGCACCTTTCCAGGGAGCAGTACTTC. The encoded protein is CASSQVPVHLSREQYF.

The V call is TRBV27, the J call TRBJ1-2; TRBD1 agrees at 12 bases. J lost 4 bases, V lost 3 bases, and 0 bases had no gene match. Germline CDR1 is MNHEY and CDR2 is SMNVEV (reference sequence). The CDR3 covers 14 residues. CDR3 DNA sequence: TGTGCCAGCAGTTTGGGACAGGGGGCCTATGGCTACACCTTC. Amino acid sequence: CASSLGQGAYGYTF.

A single count supports this clone. This chain joins TRBV7-9 and TRBJ2-1; 9 nucleotides align to TRBD2. Germline V gene sequence: CDR1 SEHNR, CDR2 FQNEAQ (reference sequence). Trimming took 2 bases from V and 8 from J; bases not matched to a gene: 10. The CDR3 extends over 16 amino acids. CDR3 amino acids: CASSLSGGRGWDEQFF. The CDR3 bases are TGTGCCAGCAGCTTAAGTGGCGGGAGGGGCTGGGATGAGCAGTTCTTC. Full variable domain (missing parts from reference TRBV7-9 and TRBJ2-1): DTGVSQNPRHKITKRGQNVTFRCDPISEHNRLYWYRQTLGQGPEFLTYFQNEAQLEKSRLLSDRFSAERPKGSFSTLEIQRTEQGDSAMYLCASSLSGGRGWDEQFFGPGTRLTVL.

The V and J genes are TRBV4-2 and TRBJ2-2, with 9 positions matching TRBD2. This CDR3 spans 17 amino acids. V lost 6 bases and J lost 5; bases outside the gene matches: 13. Germline-derived CDR1 and CDR2 are LGHNA and YNFKEQ. Here the CDR3 DNA reads TGTGCCAGCAGACAGCCCGCGGGCGGGAGGGGAACCGGGGAGCTGTTTTTT. Its translation: CASRQPAGGRGTGELFF.